The 20 T cell receptor beta chains reported below all come from one sample, sequenced in a study of blood T cell repertoires in COVID-19. Generated by immunoSEQ multiplex PCR, the TCRdb table keeps only in-frame clones and is missing some. The table shows approximately 130,000 clones, with over 65% occurring only once. The sequenced sample was peripheral blood. The receptors were sampled from a man aged 60 to 69 with acute or convalescent COVID-19.

The chain links TRBV5-1 to TRBJ2-1; 13 positions agree with TRBD2. J lost 5 bases, V lost 4 bases, and 9 bases had no gene match. This CDR3 region has 17 residues. Per the germline V gene, CDR1 is SGHRS and CDR2 is YFSETQ. CDR3 coding DNA: TGCGCCAGCAGCCTGGACCCCGGGACTAGCGGGAACAATGAGCAGTTCTTC. Encoded protein: CASSLDPGTSGNNEQFF.

The chain couples TRBV11-3 to TRBJ2-1; TRBD1 might be the D (6 bases). V was trimmed by 0 bases and J by 5 bases, leaving 11 bases between them. Germline-derived CDR1 and CDR2 are SGHNT and YENEEA. CDR3 length: 15 residues. The CDR3 sequence: CASSLEGDRNNEQFF. CDR3 in DNA: TGTGCCAGCAGCTTAGAGGGCGACAGGAACAATGAGCAGTTCTTC.

This clone was seen more than once but under ten times. J is TRBJ2-3 and V is TRBV28; 12 bases are a match to TRBD2. In germline, CDR1 is MDHEN, CDR2 SYDVKM. This CDR3 spans 21 amino acids. After removal of 3 bases from V and 4 bases from J, the junction contained 20 bases not matched to a gene. In nucleotides, the CDR3 is TGTGCCAGCAGTTTTCCGGGGGGGACTCCTCGACTAGCGGGAGCCCCAGATACGCAGTATTTT. Translation: CASSFPGGTPRLAGAPDTQYF.

This clone was recorded a few times. This chain joins TRBV10-1 and TRBJ1-1; D possibly corresponds to TRBD1 (6 bases). Germline CDR1 is WNHNN and CDR2 is SYGVQD (reference sequence). The CDR3 has 13 amino acids. V lost 3 bases to trimming and J lost 6 bases, with 11 bases between them. This CDR3 is CASSEPGHPEAFF. CDR3 in DNA: TGCGCCAGCAGTGAACCGGGACACCCTGAAGCTTTCTTT.

The J gene is TRBJ2-1, the V gene TRBV3-1 (or the pseudogene TRBV3-2); TRBD1 matches 7 bases. J was trimmed by 4 bases and V by 0 bases; bases with no gene match: 3. The germline gives CDR1 LGHDT, CDR2 YNNKEL (reference sequence). The CDR3 is made up of 15 amino acids. The CDR3 nucleotides are TGTGCCAGCAGCCAAGACGGACAGGATTACAATGAGCAGTTCTTC. Protein product: CASSQDGQDYNEQFF.

V and J are TRBV5-1 and TRBJ2-1; D is possibly TRBD2 (6 bases). CDR1 is SGHRS and CDR2 is YFSETQ in the germline V gene. The germline V and J ends were trimmed by 0 bases and 7 bases, with 11 bases remaining between them. The CDR3 contains 14 residues. CDR3 protein: CASSLGDSNNEQFF. Here the CDR3 DNA reads TGCGCCAGCAGCTTGGGGGACTCAAATAATGAGCAGTTCTTC. Full variable domain (missing parts from reference TRBV5-1 and TRBJ2-1): KAGVTQTPRYLIKTRGQQVTLSCSPISGHRSVSWYQQTPGQGLQFLFEYFSETQRNKGNFPGRFSGRQFSNSRSEMNVSTLELGDSALYLCASSLGDSNNEQFFGPGTRLTVL.

This clone has only a few counts. V usage is TRBV7-9 and J usage is TRBJ1-1, with 7 bases matching TRBD1. Germline CDR1 SEHNR, CDR2 FQNEAQ (reference sequence). The junction had 9 bases not matched to a gene; V was cut back by 1 base and J by 1 base. This CDR3 is 17 amino acids long. The CDR3 loop reads CASSLVSMRQGNTEAFF. The CDR3 DNA follows: TGTGCCAGCAGCTTAGTATCCATGCGACAGGGGAACACTGAAGCTTTCTTT.

The V gene is TRBV7-2, the J gene TRBJ1-6, with 7 bases that match TRBD1. The J segment lost 10 bases and the V segment lost 5 bases, leaving 5 bases of the junction unmatched. This CDR3 has 13 residues. Germline V CDR1 and CDR2: SGHTA, FQGNSA. CDR3 residues: CASSAGQASPLHF. The CDR3 bases are TGTGCCAGCAGCGCCGGACAGGCCTCACCCCTCCACTTT.

The rearrangement links TRBV6-5 to TRBJ1-5, with 12 bases identical to TRBD1. Germline trimming cut 4 bases from V and 4 bases from J; bases unmatched to any gene: 5. This CDR3 has 16 residues. Germline V gene data show CDR1 as MNHEY and CDR2 as SVGAGI. The chain's CDR3 is CASSSGTGGWNQPQHF. In nucleotides, the CDR3 is TGTGCCAGCAGTTCGGGGACAGGGGGCTGGAATCAGCCCCAGCATTTT.

The V gene is TRBV16, the J gene TRBJ1-2; D is unresolved. Germline CDR1 is KGHSY and CDR2 is FQNENV. The CDR3 spans 13 residues. Between the trimmed V and J ends, which lost 4 bases and 2 bases, there was a span of 8 bases. CDR3 sequence: CASSRSPNYGYTF. CDR3 nucleotide sequence: TGTGCCAGCAGCCGTAGTCCCAACTATGGCTACACCTTC.

This clone was observed a single time. The genes are TRBV18 and TRBJ1-4; D perhaps matches TRBD1 (6 bases). Trimming stripped 6 bases from V and 2 bases from J, with 13 bases between. Germline V gives CDR1 KGHSH, CDR2 LQKENI. This CDR3 contains 15 residues. CDR3 protein: CASSTRGGTNEKLFF. Written as DNA, the CDR3 is TGTGCCAGCTCTACCCGGGGGGGCACTAATGAAAAACTGTTTTTT.

V is TRBV3-1 (or the pseudogene TRBV3-2) and J is TRBJ2-2; D may be TRBD2 (5 bases). Deletions cut 4 bases from V and 3 bases from J, with 6 bases between. The germline CDR1 and CDR2 sequences are LGHDT and YNNKEL (reference sequence). CDR3 length: 13 amino acids. The CDR3 nucleotides read TGTGCCAGCAGCCCACTAGACACCGGGGAGCTGTTTTTT. Protein: CASSPLDTGELFF.

This sequence joins TRBV29-1 and TRBJ1-1; TRBD1 agrees at 8 bases. V was clipped by 5 bases and J by 7 bases; unmatched bases: 9. The CDR3 totals 13 residues. CDR1 and CDR2 from the germline V gene are SQVTM and ANQGSEA. The CDR3 nucleotides are TGCAGCGTTACTGGGCAGGGGGCGGTTGAAGCTTTCTTT. Translating gives CSVTGQGAVEAFF.

The chain couples TRBV5-1 to TRBJ2-7, with 8 nucleotides matching TRBD2. Unmatched junction bases numbered 6, after V lost 0 bases and J lost 4 bases. The CDR3 has 15 residues. The V gene's germline CDR1 is SGHRS and CDR2 YFSETQ. The CDR3 DNA sequence: TGCGCCAGCAGCTTGGGAGTAGCGGGACCATACGAGCAGTACTTC. This encodes CASSLGVAGPYEQYF.

The chain couples TRBV29-1 to TRBJ1-1; D is undetermined. Trimming pared 1 base from V and 6 bases from J, leaving 12 bases between. CDR1 SQVTM and CDR2 ANQGSEA come from the germline V gene. The CDR3 consists of 13 residues. The CDR3 loop is CSVEGSGDPEAFF. CDR3 bases: TGCAGCGTTGAAGGTAGCGGGGATCCTGAAGCTTTCTTT.

V gene TRBV9 combines with J gene TRBJ1-2, with 10 bases aligning to TRBD1. This CDR3 is built from 18 residues. J lost 4 bases, V lost 0 bases, and 12 bases had no gene match. Looked up from germline, CDR1 is SGDLS and CDR2 is YYNGEE. CDR3 nucleotide sequence: TGTGCCAGCAGCGTAGGAGGCGGAGGGACAGGGGCTCCCTATGGCTACACCTTC. The encoded protein is CASSVGGGGTGAPYGYTF.

The V call is TRBV9, the J call TRBJ1-1; 7 nucleotides match TRBD1. There are 14 residues in the CDR3. V trimming: 4 bases; J trimming: 4 bases; junction bases outside the gene matches: 7. CDR1 is SGDLS, CDR2 YYNGEE, per germline. The CDR3 loop is CASSLRGPGTEAFF. CDR3 in DNA: TGTGCCAGCAGCTTGAGGGGGCCTGGCACTGAAGCTTTCTTT. Based on the CDR3 plus reference TRBV9 and TRBJ1-1, the full variable domain is DSGVTQTPKHLITATGQRVTLRCSPRSGDLSVYWYQQSLDQGLQFLIQYYNGEERAKGNILERFSAQQFPDLHSELNLSSLELGDSALYFCASSLRGPGTEAFFGQGTRLTVV.

This chain connects TRBV15 to TRBJ2-3; 10 nucleotides match TRBD2. Germline-derived CDR1 and CDR2 are LNHNV and YYDKDF (reference sequence). With V trimmed by 0 bases and J by 6 bases, 9 bases remained unmatched. The CDR3 is made up of 17 amino acids. The CDR3 region is CATSRDPSGRVADTQYF. The CDR3 DNA follows: TGTGCCACCAGCAGAGACCCTAGCGGGAGAGTTGCGGATACGCAGTATTTT.

J is TRBJ2-3 and V is TRBV12-3 or TRBV12-4; tentatively, D is TRBD2 (6 bases). Trimming left V 6 bases short and J 4 bases short, with 11 bases between. There are 13 residues in the CDR3. CDR3 amino acids: CASSKLASDTQYF. Written as DNA, the CDR3 is TGTGCCAGCAGCAAACTAGCATCAGATACGCAGTATTTT.

This clone was counted a few times. V usage is TRBV7-8 and J usage is TRBJ1-5; D possibly corresponds to TRBD1 (6 bases). CDR3 length equals 14 residues. V was shortened by 5 bases and J by 4 bases, with 12 bases between the two germline ends. Germline lookup yields CDR1 SGHVS and CDR2 FQNEAQ. DNA for the CDR3: TGTGCCAGCAGCAAGAACAGGGAAAATCAGCCCCAGCATTTT. The encoded protein is CASSKNRENQPQHF.